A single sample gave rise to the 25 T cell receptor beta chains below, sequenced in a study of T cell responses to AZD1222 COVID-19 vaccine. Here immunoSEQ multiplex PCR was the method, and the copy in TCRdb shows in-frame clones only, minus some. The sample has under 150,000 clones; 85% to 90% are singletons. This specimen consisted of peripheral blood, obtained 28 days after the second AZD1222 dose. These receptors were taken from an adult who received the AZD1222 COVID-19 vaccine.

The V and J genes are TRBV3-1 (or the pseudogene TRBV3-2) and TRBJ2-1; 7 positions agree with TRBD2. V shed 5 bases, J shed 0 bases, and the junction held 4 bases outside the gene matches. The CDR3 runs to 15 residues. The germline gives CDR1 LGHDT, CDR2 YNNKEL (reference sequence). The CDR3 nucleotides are TGTGCCAGCAGCGCCGGCGGGAGCTCCTACAATGAGCAGTTCTTC. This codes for CASSAGGSSYNEQFF.

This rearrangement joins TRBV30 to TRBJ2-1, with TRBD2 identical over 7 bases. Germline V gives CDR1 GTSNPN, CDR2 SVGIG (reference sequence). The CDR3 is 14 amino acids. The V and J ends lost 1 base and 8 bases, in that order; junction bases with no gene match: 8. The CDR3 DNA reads TGTGCCTGGAGTGCGGGAGGAAAGCGCGATGAGCAGTTCTTC. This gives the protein CAWSAGGKRDEQFF. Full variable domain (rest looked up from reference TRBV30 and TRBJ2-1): SQTIHQWPATLVQPVGSPLSLECTVEGTSNPNLYWYRQAAGRGLQLLFYSVGIGQISSEVPQNLSASRPQDRQFILSSKKLLLSDSGFYLCAWSAGGKRDEQFFGPGTRLTVL.

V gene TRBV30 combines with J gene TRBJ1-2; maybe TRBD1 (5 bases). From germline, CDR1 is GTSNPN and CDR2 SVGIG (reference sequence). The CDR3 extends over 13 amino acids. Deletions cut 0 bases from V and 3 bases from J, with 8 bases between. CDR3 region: CAWSVKGDYGYTF. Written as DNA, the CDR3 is TGTGCCTGGAGTGTAAAAGGGGACTATGGCTACACCTTC.

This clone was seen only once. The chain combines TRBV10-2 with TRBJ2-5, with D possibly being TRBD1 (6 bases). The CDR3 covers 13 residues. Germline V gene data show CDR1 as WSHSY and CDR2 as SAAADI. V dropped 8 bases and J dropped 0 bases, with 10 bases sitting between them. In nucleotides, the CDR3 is TGCGCCAGCTCAGGGGCGAACCAAGAGACCCAGTACTTC. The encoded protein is CASSGANQETQYF.

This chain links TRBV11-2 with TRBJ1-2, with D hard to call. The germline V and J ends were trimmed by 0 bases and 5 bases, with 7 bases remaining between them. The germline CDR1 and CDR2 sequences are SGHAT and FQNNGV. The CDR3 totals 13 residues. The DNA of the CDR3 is TGTGCCAGCAGCTTAGATCAGGCATATGGCTACACCTTC. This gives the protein CASSLDQAYGYTF.

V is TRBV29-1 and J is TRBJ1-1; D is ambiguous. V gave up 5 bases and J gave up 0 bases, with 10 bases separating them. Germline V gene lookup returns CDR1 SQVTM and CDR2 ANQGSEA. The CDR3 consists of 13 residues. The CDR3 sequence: CSVTKSVNTEAFF. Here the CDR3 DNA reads TGCAGCGTTACCAAAAGCGTGAACACTGAAGCTTTCTTT.

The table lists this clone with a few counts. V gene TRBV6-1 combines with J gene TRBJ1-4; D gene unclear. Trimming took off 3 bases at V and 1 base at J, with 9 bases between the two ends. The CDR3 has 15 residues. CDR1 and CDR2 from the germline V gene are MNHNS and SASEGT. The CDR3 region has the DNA TGTGCCAGCAGTGACGCCGGTGGAACTAATGAAAAACTGTTTTTT. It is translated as CASSDAGGTNEKLFF.

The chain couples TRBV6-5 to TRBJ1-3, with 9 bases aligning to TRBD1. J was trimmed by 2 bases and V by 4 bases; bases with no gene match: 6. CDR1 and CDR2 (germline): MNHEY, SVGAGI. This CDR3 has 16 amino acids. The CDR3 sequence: CASSFGTGLAGNTIYF. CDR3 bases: TGTGCCAGCAGTTTCGGGACAGGGCTTGCTGGAAACACCATATATTTT.

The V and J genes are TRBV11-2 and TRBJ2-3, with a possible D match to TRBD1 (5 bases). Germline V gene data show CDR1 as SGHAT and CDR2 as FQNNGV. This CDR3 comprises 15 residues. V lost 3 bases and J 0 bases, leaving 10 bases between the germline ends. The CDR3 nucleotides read TGTGCCAGCAGCTTGCAGGGTACTAGCACAGATACGCAGTATTTT. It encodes CASSLQGTSTDTQYF.

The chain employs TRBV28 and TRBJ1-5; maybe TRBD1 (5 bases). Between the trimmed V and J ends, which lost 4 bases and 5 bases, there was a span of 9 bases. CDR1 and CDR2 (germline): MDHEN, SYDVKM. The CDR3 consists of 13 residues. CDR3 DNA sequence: TGTGCCAGCAGTTGGGGCACCTATCAGCCCCAGCATTTT. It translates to CASSWGTYQPQHF.

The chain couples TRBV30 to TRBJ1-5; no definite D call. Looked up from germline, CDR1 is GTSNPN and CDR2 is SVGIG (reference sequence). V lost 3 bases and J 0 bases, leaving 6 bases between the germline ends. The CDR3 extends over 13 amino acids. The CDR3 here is CAWSWGSNQPQHF. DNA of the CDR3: TGTGCCTGGAGCTGGGGTAGCAATCAGCCCCAGCATTTT.

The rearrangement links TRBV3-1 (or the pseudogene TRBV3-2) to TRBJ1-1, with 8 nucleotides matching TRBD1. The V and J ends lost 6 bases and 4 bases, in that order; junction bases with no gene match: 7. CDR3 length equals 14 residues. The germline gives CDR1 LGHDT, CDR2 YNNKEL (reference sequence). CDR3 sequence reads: CASSYRGDGTEAFF. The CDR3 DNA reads TGTGCCAGCAGTTACAGGGGGGACGGCACTGAAGCTTTCTTT.

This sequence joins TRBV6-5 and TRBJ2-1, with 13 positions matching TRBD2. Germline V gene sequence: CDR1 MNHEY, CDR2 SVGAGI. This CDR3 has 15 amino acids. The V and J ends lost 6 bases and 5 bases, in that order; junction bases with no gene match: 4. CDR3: CASRPGTSGNNEQFF. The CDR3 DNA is TGTGCCAGCAGGCCCGGGACTAGCGGGAACAATGAGCAGTTCTTC.

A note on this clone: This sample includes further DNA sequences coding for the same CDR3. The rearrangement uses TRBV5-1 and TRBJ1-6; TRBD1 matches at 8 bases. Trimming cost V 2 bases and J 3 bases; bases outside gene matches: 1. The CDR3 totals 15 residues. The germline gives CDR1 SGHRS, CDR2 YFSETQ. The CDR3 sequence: CASSFGQGYNSPLHF. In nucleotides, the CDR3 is TGCGCCAGCAGCTTCGGACAGGGCTATAATTCACCCCTCCACTTT.

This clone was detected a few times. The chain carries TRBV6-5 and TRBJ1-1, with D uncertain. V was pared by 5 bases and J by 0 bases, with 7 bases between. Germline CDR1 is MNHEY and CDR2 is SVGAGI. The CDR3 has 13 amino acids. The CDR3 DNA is TGTGCCAGCAGTAGAGGATTGAACACTGAAGCTTTCTTT. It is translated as CASSRGLNTEAFF.

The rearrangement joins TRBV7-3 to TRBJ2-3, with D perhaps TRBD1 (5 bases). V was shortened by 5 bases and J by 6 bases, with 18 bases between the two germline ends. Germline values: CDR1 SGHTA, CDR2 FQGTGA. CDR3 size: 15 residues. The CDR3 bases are TGTGCCAGCAGCCCCACGGGTCAGGGTTACGATACGCAGTATTTT. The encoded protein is CASSPTGQGYDTQYF.

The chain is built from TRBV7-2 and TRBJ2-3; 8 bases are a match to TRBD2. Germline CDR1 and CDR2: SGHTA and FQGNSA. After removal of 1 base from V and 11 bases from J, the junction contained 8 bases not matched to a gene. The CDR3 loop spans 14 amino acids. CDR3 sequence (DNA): TGTGCCAGCAGCTTAGTAGCGGGATTCAGTGGGCAGTATTTT. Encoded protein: CASSLVAGFSGQYF.

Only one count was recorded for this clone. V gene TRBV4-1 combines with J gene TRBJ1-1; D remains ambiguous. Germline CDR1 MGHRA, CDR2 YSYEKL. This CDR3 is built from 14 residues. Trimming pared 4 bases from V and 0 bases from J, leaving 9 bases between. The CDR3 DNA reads TGCGCCAGCAGCCTAAAGCCCCTGAACACTGAAGCTTTCTTT. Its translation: CASSLKPLNTEAFF.

The CDR3 region is CASSLNRGSGNTIYF. In DNA form, the CDR3 reads TGTGCCAGCAGCTTAAACAGGGGCTCTGGAAACACCATATATTTT. The V call is TRBV7-9, the J call TRBJ1-3; 7 nucleotides match TRBD1. The V gene end was trimmed by 2 bases and the J gene end by 0 bases; junction bases not matched to a gene: 1. The CDR3 is 15 residues long. From germline, CDR1 is SEHNR and CDR2 FQNEAQ (reference sequence).

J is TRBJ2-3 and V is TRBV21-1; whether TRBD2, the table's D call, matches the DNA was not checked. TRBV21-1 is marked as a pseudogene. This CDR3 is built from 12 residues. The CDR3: CASSKFADTQYF. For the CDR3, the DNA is TGTGCCAGCAGCAAATTCGCAGATACGCAGTATTTT.

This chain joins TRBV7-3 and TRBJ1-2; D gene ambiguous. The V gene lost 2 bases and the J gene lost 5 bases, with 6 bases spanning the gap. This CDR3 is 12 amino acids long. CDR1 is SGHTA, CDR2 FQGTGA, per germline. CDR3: CASSLRGYGYTF. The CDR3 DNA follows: TGTGCCAGCAGCTTACGCGGATATGGCTACACCTTC.

This CDR3 reads CASSITRGEKLFF. The CDR3 DNA reads TGCGCCAGCAGCATCACCCGGGGGGAAAAACTGTTTTTT. V and J are TRBV5-1 and TRBJ1-4; a weak D match, TRBD1 (5 bases). Between the trimmed V and J ends, which lost 4 bases and 8 bases, there was a span of 12 bases. CDR3 length: 13 amino acids. CDR1 SGHRS and CDR2 YFSETQ come from the germline V gene.

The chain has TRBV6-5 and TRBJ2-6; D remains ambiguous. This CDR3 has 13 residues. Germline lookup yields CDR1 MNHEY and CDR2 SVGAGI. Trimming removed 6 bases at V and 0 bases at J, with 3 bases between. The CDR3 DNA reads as TGTGCCAGCAGGAGCTCTGGGGCCAACGTCCTGACTTTC. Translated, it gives CASRSSGANVLTF.

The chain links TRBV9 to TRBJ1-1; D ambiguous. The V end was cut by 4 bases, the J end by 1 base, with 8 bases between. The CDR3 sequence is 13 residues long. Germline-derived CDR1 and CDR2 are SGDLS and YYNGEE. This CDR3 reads CASSPGPNTEAFF. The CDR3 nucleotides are TGTGCCAGCAGCCCCGGTCCGAACACTGAAGCTTTCTTT.

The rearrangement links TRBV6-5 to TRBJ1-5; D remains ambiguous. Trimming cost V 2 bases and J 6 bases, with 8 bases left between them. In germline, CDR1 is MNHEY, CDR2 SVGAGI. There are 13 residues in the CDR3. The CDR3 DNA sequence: TGTGCCAGCAGTTACGACGGTATTCAGCCCCAGCATTTT. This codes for CASSYDGIQPQHF.